The clone carrying this TCR beta chain was counted a few times. The antigen is unknown. The sample originates from a study of beta chain features in type 1 diabetes. Study-wide results and caveats: TCRB CDR3s from Type 1 diabetes patients were moderately but significantly shorter in all four CD4+ subsets. PCR might preferentially amplify shorter templates, equally in patients and controls. VDJ junctions from type 1 diabetes patients carried fewer insertions and larger deletions.

V shed 2 bases and J 5 bases; nucleotides not matched to a gene: 6. Germline loops: CDR1 SGHTA, CDR2 FQGNSA. This CDR3 spans 16 amino acids. The isolated RNA, all of it, was reverse transcribed, so expressed TCRB transcripts were what got sequenced. Sequencing used immunoSEQ multiplex PCR; TCRdb keeps in-frame clones, though not all of them. The data show 130,000 or so clones, roughly 17% seen once. The sequence was collected from a man younger than 35 with type 1 diabetes. The chain uses TRBV7-2 and TRBJ2-3; TRBD2 aligns across 11 bases. Sequenced input: central memory CD4+ T cells from blood. The CDR3 region has the DNA TGTGCCAGCAGCTTATATAGCGGGGGGGCGGTAGATACGCAGTATTTT. This gives the protein CASSLYSGGAVDTQYF.